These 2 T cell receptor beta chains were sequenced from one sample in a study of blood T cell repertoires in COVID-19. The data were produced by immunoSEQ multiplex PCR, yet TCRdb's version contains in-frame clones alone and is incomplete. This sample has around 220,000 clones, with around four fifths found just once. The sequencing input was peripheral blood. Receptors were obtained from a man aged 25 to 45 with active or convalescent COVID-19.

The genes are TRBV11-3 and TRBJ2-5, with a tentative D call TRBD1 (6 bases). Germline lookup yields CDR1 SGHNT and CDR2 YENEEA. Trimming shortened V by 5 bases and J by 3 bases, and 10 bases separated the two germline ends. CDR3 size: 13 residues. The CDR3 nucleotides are TGTGCCAGCAGCCGAGGACAGAAAGAGACCCAGTACTTC. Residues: CASSRGQKETQYF. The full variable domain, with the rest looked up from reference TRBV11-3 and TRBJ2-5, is EAGVVQSPRYKIIEKKQPVAFWCNPISGHNTLYWYLQNLGQGPELLIRYENEEAVDDSQLPKDRFSAERLKGVDSTLKIQPAELGDSAVYLCASSRGQKETQYFGPGTRLLVL.

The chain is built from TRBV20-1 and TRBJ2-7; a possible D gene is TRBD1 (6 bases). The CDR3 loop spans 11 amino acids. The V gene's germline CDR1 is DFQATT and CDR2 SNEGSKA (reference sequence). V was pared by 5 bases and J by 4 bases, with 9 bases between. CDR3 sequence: CSAGTGYEQYF. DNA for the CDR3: TGCAGTGCTGGAACAGGGTACGAGCAGTACTTC.